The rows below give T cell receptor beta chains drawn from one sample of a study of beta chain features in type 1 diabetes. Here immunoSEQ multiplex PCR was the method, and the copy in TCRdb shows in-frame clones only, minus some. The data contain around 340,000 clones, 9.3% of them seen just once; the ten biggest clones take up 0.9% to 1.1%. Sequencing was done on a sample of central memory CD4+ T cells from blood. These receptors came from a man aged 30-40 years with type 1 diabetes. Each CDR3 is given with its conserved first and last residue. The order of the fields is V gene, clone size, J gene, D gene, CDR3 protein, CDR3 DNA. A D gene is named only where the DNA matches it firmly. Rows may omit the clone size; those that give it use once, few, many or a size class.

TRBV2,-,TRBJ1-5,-,CASSLLGQGGNQPQHF,TGTGCCAGCAGTCTGCTCGGGCAGGGCGGCAATCAGCCCCAGCATTTT
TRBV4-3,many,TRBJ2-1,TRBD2,CASSHRTSGAGEQFF,TGCGCCAGCAGCCATAGGACTAGCGGGGCCGGTGAGCAGTTCTTC
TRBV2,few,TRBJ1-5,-,CASSEFRDQPQHF,TGTGCCAGCAGTGAGTTCCGGGATCAGCCCCAGCATTTT
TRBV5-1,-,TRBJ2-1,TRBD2,CASSSLAGLSYNEQFF,TGCGCCAGCAGCTCCCTAGCGGGCCTCTCCTACAATGAGCAGTTCTTC
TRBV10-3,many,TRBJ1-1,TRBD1,CAISEDRERAFF,TGTGCCATCAGTGAAGACAGGGAACGGGCTTTCTTT
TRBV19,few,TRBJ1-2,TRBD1,CASSTPGQGARYGYTF,TGTGCCAGTAGTACACCGGGACAGGGGGCGCGGTATGGCTACACCTTC
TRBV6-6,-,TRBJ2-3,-,CASSSKGGSTDTQYF,TGTGCCAGCAGTAGCAAGGGGGGGAGCACAGATACGCAGTATTTT
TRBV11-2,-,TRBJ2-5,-,CASSLLETQYF,TGTGCCAGCAGCTTATTGGAGACCCAGTACTTC
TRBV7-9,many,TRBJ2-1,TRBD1,CASSTGQGHSEQFF,TGTGCCAGCAGTACGGGACAGGGTCATAGTGAGCAGTTCTTC
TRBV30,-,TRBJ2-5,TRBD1,CAWIGGLEETQYF,TGTGCCTGGATAGGGGGCTTGGAAGAGACCCAGTACTTC
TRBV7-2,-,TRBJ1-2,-,CASSLLPLDSYGYTF,TGTGCCAGCAGTTTATTGCCCTTGGACAGCTATGGCTACACCTTC
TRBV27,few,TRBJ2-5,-,CASSHIGTAQETQYF,TGTGCCAGCAGCCACATCGGGACGGCTCAAGAGACCCAGTACTTC
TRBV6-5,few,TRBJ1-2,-,CASSSPGTYTF,TGTGCCAGCAGTTCCCCAGGGACCTACACCTTC
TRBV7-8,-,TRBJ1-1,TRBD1,CASSRDRANTEAFF,TGTGCCAGCAGCCGGGACAGGGCCAACACTGAAGCTTTCTTT
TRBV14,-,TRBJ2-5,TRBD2,CASSLGTSGRLSQETQYF,TGTGCCAGCAGCCTCGGGACTAGCGGTAGACTTTCCCAAGAGACCCAGTACTTC
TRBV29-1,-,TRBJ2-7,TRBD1,CSVGPEGQDGEEQYF,TGCAGCGTTGGCCCAGAGGGACAGGACGGTGAAGAGCAGTACTTC